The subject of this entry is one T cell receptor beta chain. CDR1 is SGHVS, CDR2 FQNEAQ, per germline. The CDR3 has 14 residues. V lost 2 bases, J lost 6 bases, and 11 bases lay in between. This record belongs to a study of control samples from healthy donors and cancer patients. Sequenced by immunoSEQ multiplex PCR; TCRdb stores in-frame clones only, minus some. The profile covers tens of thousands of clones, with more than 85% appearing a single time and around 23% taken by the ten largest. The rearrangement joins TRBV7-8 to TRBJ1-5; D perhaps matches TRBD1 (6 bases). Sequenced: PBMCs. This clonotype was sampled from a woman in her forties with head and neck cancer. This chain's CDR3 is CASSLSGTTQPQHF. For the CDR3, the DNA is TGTGCCAGCAGCTTAAGCGGGACAACTCAGCCCCAGCATTTT. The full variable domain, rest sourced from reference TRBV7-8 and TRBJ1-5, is GAGVSQSPRYKVAKRGQDVALRCDPISGHVSLFWYQQALGQGPEFLTYFQNEAQLDKSGLPSDRFFAERPEGSVSTLKIQRTQQEDSAVYLCASSLSGTTQPQHFGDGTRLSIL.